The 10 T cell receptor beta chains given below trace back to one sample, sequenced in a study of early T cells in non-severe SARS-CoV-2 infection (dated by TCRdb to about 2021). To prepare the library, 5' RACE was applied. Data came from a NextSeq 500. TCRdb's own reprocessing of the public reads used fastp at Q25 and MiXCR and kept productive beta chains. For every CDR3 protein sequence, its rows merge into one entry that carries the most common genes and DNA. Counted in this sample were tens of thousands of distinct CDR3 sequences; 10% to 15% of them appeared once. The ten largest clonotypes hold about 4.7% of the sample. Sequenced input: whole blood. The receptors were sampled from an adult who was a healthcare worker with PCR-confirmed SARS-CoV-2 infection or an uninfected control (not recorded which).

The V call is TRBV9, the J call TRBJ2-1; 8 nucleotides line up with TRBD2. V shed 4 bases, J shed 4 bases, and the junction held 7 bases outside the gene matches. Germline lookup yields CDR1 SGDLS and CDR2 YYNGEE. The CDR3 spans 15 residues. CDR3 nucleotide sequence: TGTGCCAGCAGCCTTAGCGGGGCTAAGTACAATGAGCAGTTCTTC. Translating gives CASSLSGAKYNEQFF. Combining the CDR3 with reference TRBV9 and TRBJ2-1 gives the whole variable domain DSGVTQTPKHLITATGQRVTLRCSPRSGDLSVYWYQQSLDQGLQFLIQYYNGEERAKGNILERFSAQQFPDLHSELNLSSLELGDSALYFCASSLSGAKYNEQFFGPGTRLTVL.

Many counts were recorded for this clonotype. The V and J genes are TRBV7-2 and TRBJ2-7; possibly TRBD2 for D (6 bases). Trimming removed 4 bases from V and 5 bases from J, with 15 bases in between. Germline CDR1 SGHTA, CDR2 FQGNSA. The CDR3 has 14 residues. The CDR3: CASSSGASANEQYF. The CDR3 DNA sequence: TGTGCCAGCAGCTCGGGAGCGAGTGCTAACGAGCAGTACTTC.

This clonotype was seen a few times. V gene TRBV9 combines with J gene TRBJ2-7; 9 nucleotides agree with TRBD1. With V trimmed by 3 bases and J by 2 bases, 3 bases remained unmatched. Germline assignment: CDR1 SGDLS and CDR2 YYNGEE. The CDR3 contains 14 residues. The CDR3 sequence: CASSGGQGPYEQYF. The CDR3 DNA reads TGTGCCAGCAGCGGGGGACAGGGTCCCTACGAGCAGTACTTC.

This clonotype was recorded at least ten times. This chain uses TRBV3-1 with TRBJ1-3; the D gene is possibly TRBD1 (5 bases). Looked up from germline, CDR1 is LGHDT and CDR2 is YNNKEL (reference sequence). This CDR3 is built from 17 residues. V gave up 2 bases and J gave up 5 bases, with 19 bases separating them. DNA for the CDR3: TGTGCCAGCAGCCAACCCCACGTGGGACGGCAACGAAACACCATATATTTT. Its translation: CASSQPHVGRQRNTIYF.

This clonotype was seen a few times. The V gene is TRBV7-8, the J gene TRBJ2-1; D is undetermined. The CDR3 is 14 amino acids. The V and J ends lost 5 bases and 4 bases respectively, with 12 bases between them. The germline V gene encodes CDR1 SGHVS and CDR2 FQNEAQ. CDR3 coding DNA: TGTGCCAGCAGCCCTGAACATGGTTACAATGAGCAGTTCTTC. Its translation is CASSPEHGYNEQFF.

This clonotype was observed a few times. This rearrangement joins TRBV20-1 to TRBJ1-2; D uncertain. Germline assignment: CDR1 DFQATT and CDR2 SNEGSKA (reference sequence). The CDR3 loop spans 12 amino acids. V gave up 1 base and J gave up 2 bases, with 5 bases separating them. The CDR3 region has the DNA TGCAGTGCTAGAGTCCTGAACTATGGCTACACCTTC. This encodes CSARVLNYGYTF.

There are many counts of this clonotype. The chain employs TRBV29-1 and TRBJ2-1; a weak D match, TRBD1 (6 bases). V lost 4 bases, J lost 3 bases, and 19 bases lay in between. From germline, CDR1 is SQVTM and CDR2 ANQGSEA. The CDR3 has 16 amino acids. The CDR3 coding sequence is TGCAGCGTTGTTTTTATGGAGAGGGGACACTACAATGAGCAGTTCTTC. This sequence encodes CSVVFMERGHYNEQFF.

This clonotype was counted between two and nine times. J is TRBJ1-1 and V is TRBV9; the D is unclear. Trimming cost V 0 bases and J 1 base, with 7 bases left between them. The CDR3 has 14 residues. CDR1 is SGDLS and CDR2 is YYNGEE in the germline V gene. This CDR3 is CASSVEGWNTEAFF. CDR3 DNA sequence: TGTGCCAGCAGCGTAGAGGGTTGGAACACTGAAGCTTTCTTT.

This clonotype appeared once. J is TRBJ2-5 and V is TRBV10-3, with 7 bases fitting TRBD1. Germline trimming cut 3 bases from V and 1 base from J; bases unmatched to any gene: 2. The CDR3 is 14 residues long. Germline CDR1 is ENHRY and CDR2 is SYGVKD. CDR3 coding DNA: TGTGCCATCAGTGACAGGGGGTCCCAAGAGACCCAGTACTTC. Translated, it gives CAISDRGSQETQYF.

The chain uses TRBV3-1 and TRBJ2-1; D is perhaps TRBD1 (6 bases). Trimming stripped 4 bases from V and 4 bases from J, with 14 bases between. There are 15 residues in the CDR3. Germline assignment: CDR1 LGHDT and CDR2 YNNKEL (reference sequence). The CDR3 protein is CASSPGHRIYNEQFF. The CDR3 DNA follows: TGTGCCAGCAGCCCGGGACACAGGATTTACAATGAGCAGTTCTTC.